One and the same sample provided the 24 T cell receptor beta chains below, sequenced in a study. TCRdb analysed the 5' RACE reads with MiXCR anew, one entry per CDR3 protein. The sample yields about 42,000 distinct CDR3 sequences, approximately 22% seen once. Tregs were sorted as CD4+CD25+CD127-/low cells. The sequencing input was Tregs sorted from blood. These receptors were obtained from a female donor with breast cancer.

Here the CDR3 DNA reads TGTGCCAGCAGCGCTTACCGGGGGAGCACTGAAGCTTTCTTT. Encoded protein: CASSAYRGSTEAFF. The rearrangement joins TRBV7-2 to TRBJ1-1; tentatively, D is TRBD1 (5 bases). The CDR3 contains 14 residues. Between the trimmed V and J ends, which lost 5 bases and 4 bases, there was a span of 14 bases. The germline V gene has CDR1 SGHTA and CDR2 FQGNSA.

This clonotype was seen ten or more times. CDR3: CASSLDRPINYGYTF. The CDR3 region has the DNA TGCGCCAGCAGCTTGGACAGACCAATTAACTATGGCTACACCTTC. V is TRBV5-1 and J is TRBJ1-2, with D unclear. Germline assignment: CDR1 SGHRS and CDR2 YFSETQ. The CDR3 is 15 residues long. Trimming shortened V by 0 bases and J by 1 base, and 10 bases separated the two germline ends.

Comment on this clonotype: A clone one base away is much larger, so this may be a read error. The chain uses TRBV5-1 and TRBJ1-4; D might be TRBD1 (6 bases). The germline gives CDR1 SGHRS, CDR2 YFSETQ. With 7 bases removed from V and 6 bases from J, the gap between germline ends came to 16 bases. This CDR3 contains 14 residues. CDR3 DNA sequence: TGCGCCAGCCAGCTTCTGGGGGCTGATGAAAAACTGTTTTTT. Protein: CASQLLGADEKLFF.

This clonotype was detected ten times or more. This chain connects TRBV27 to TRBJ2-7; 7 bases fit TRBD2. Germline V gene sequence: CDR1 MNHEY, CDR2 SMNVEV (reference sequence). J was trimmed by 1 base and V by 6 bases; bases with no gene match: 6. The CDR3 extends over 14 amino acids. CDR3 in amino acids: CASRPWTSSYEQYF. The CDR3 nucleotides read TGTGCCAGCAGACCCTGGACTAGTTCCTACGAGCAGTACTTC.

At least ten counts were recorded for this clonotype. This chain links TRBV24-1 with TRBJ2-1; unclear D gene. The CDR3 is made up of 11 amino acids. The germline gives CDR1 KGHDR, CDR2 SFDVKD. Trimming shortened V by 5 bases and J by 7 bases, and 5 bases separated the two germline ends. CDR3 in DNA: TGTGCCACCAGTGCTCCGAATGAGCAGTTCTTC. This codes for CATSAPNEQFF.

A single count supports this clonotype. A much larger clonotype is one base distant, so this may be a read error. The chain has TRBV5-1 and TRBJ1-3; D unclear. Per germline, CDR1 SGHRS and CDR2 YFSETQ. The CDR3 is made up of 16 amino acids. The CDR3, as DNA: TGCGCCAACAGCTTGCAACCACTCCTCTCTGGAAACACCATATATTTT. Translating gives CANSLQPLLSGNTIYF.

A word on this clonotype: This could be a read error, since a much larger clone is one nucleotide away. This chain links TRBV27 with TRBJ2-5; 7 bases line up with TRBD1. This CDR3 spans 13 amino acids. Looked up from germline, CDR1 is MNHEY and CDR2 is SMNVEV (reference sequence). V trimming: 6 bases; J trimming: 5 bases; junction bases outside the gene matches: 6. The CDR3 region has the DNA TGTGCCAGCAGACAGACAGGGAGTGAGACCCAGTACTTC. This codes for CASRQTGSETQYF.

The J gene is TRBJ1-2, the V gene TRBV28, with 7 bases matching TRBD1. Per the germline V gene, CDR1 is MDHEN and CDR2 is SYDVKM. Trimming cost V 7 bases and J 3 bases; bases outside gene matches: 11. The CDR3 totals 15 residues. The CDR3 protein is CASNPLGQPHYGYTF. The CDR3 DNA sequence: TGTGCCAGCAATCCCCTGGGACAGCCGCACTATGGCTACACCTTC.

The rearrangement links TRBV19 to TRBJ2-1, with a weak D call TRBD1 (5 bases). Germline CDR1 reads LNHDA; CDR2 reads SQIVND (reference sequence). Trimming left V 1 base short and J 2 bases short, with 6 bases between. The CDR3 spans 14 residues. The CDR3 sequence: CASSIGQTYNEQFF. The CDR3 bases are TGTGCCAGTAGTATAGGACAGACCTACAATGAGCAGTTCTTC.

The rearrangement uses TRBV9 and TRBJ2-5, with TRBD2 matching over 13 bases. The CDR3 is made up of 17 amino acids. Germline V gene lookup returns CDR1 SGDLS and CDR2 YYNGEE. The junction had 8 bases not matched to a gene; V was cut back by 4 bases and J by 2 bases. Here the CDR3 reads CASSTGTSGTHQETQYF. CDR3 nucleotide sequence: TGTGCCAGCAGCACGGGGACTAGCGGGACCCATCAAGAGACCCAGTACTTC.

This clonotype was recorded at least ten times. The chain uses TRBV10-3 and TRBJ2-1; TRBD2 agrees at 11 bases. V trimming: 5 bases; J trimming: 9 bases; junction bases outside the gene matches: 9. From germline, CDR1 is ENHRY and CDR2 SYGVKD. CDR3 length: 15 amino acids. Here the CDR3 DNA reads TGTGCCATCAGTCCAGCTAGCGGGAGGTACGGTGAGCAGTTCTTC. Protein sequence: CAISPASGRYGEQFF.

This clonotype is termed medium-sized (0.01 to 0.1%). The chain uses TRBV9 and TRBJ2-1; D ambiguous. Germline assignment: CDR1 SGDLS and CDR2 YYNGEE. V lost 1 base and J 7 bases, leaving 9 bases between the germline ends. This CDR3 contains 13 residues. The CDR3 DNA reads as TGTGCCAGCAGCGTAACCCCAGAGAATGAGCAGTTCTTC. This sequence encodes CASSVTPENEQFF.

This clonotype was observed many times. This sequence joins TRBV4-2 and TRBJ1-2; possibly TRBD1 for D (5 bases). Trimming took off 4 bases at V and 7 bases at J, with 22 bases between the two ends. The CDR3 runs to 16 residues. CDR1 is LGHNA and CDR2 is YNFKEQ in the germline V gene. CDR3 sequence: CASSPDPRQPTGGYTF. For the CDR3, the DNA is TGTGCCAGCAGCCCCGACCCCAGACAGCCGACGGGTGGCTACACCTTC.

The chain recombines TRBV10-3 with TRBJ2-3, with D perhaps TRBD1 (6 bases). This CDR3 is 17 amino acids long. Germline-derived CDR1 and CDR2 are ENHRY and SYGVKD. V shed 3 bases and J shed 2 bases, with 18 bases lying between them. This CDR3 reads CAISEIATGTLTDTQYF. The CDR3 nucleotides are TGTGCCATCAGTGAAATCGCGACAGGAACCCTCACAGATACGCAGTATTTT.

This clonotype came up once. This rearrangement joins TRBV12-3 or TRBV12-4 to TRBJ2-7, with D hard to call. This CDR3 comprises 14 residues. The V end lost 6 bases, the J end lost 3 bases, and 15 bases lay between the germline ends. The CDR3 DNA reads as TGTGCCAGCAGGGATAGTTCAGGTCTCTACGAGCAGTACTTC. It codes for CASRDSSGLYEQYF.

This clonotype ranks as medium-sized. The rearrangement joins TRBV7-3 to TRBJ2-6, with D uncertain. CDR1 is SGHTA, CDR2 FQGTGA, per germline. The CDR3 has 15 residues. Trimming shortened V by 5 bases and J by 0 bases, and 8 bases separated the two germline ends. The CDR3 protein is CASSATASGANVLTF. DNA of the CDR3: TGTGCCAGCAGCGCAACAGCCTCTGGGGCCAACGTCCTGACTTTC.

This clonotype appeared a few times. DNA of the CDR3: TGTGCCAGCTCACCGTCGGCAGGGGACGACGAGCAGTACTTC. It is translated as CASSPSAGDDEQYF. This rearrangement joins TRBV18 to TRBJ2-7; perhaps TRBD1 as D (6 bases). V lost 3 bases to trimming and J lost 5 bases, with 14 bases between them. This CDR3 is built from 14 residues. Looked up from germline, CDR1 is KGHSH and CDR2 is LQKENI. Full variable domain (outside the CDR3, taken from reference TRBV18 and TRBJ2-7): NAGVMQNPRHLVRRRGQEARLRCSPMKGHSHVYWYRQLPEEGLKFMVYLQKENIIDESGMPKERFSAEFPKEGPSILRIQQVVRGDSAAYFCASSPSAGDDEQYFGPGTRLTVT.

On this clonotype itself: With a much larger clone just one base away, this may be a read error. This CDR3 is CSARKENQPQHF. DNA for the CDR3: TGCAGTGCCCGGAAAGAAAATCAGCCCCAGCATTTT. The chain carries TRBV20-1 and TRBJ1-5; D gene uncertain. V gave up 6 bases and J gave up 4 bases, with 10 bases separating them. The V gene's germline CDR1 is DFQATT and CDR2 SNEGSKA (reference sequence). This CDR3 has 12 amino acids.

The chain uses TRBV29-1 and TRBJ2-1; the D is unclear. The germline V and J ends were trimmed by 3 bases and 8 bases, with 8 bases remaining between them. CDR1 is SQVTM, CDR2 ANQGSEA, per germline. The CDR3 has 11 residues. The CDR3 region has the DNA TGCAGCGTTGACCGGGTATATGAGCAGTTCTTC. Its protein product is CSVDRVYEQFF.

The gene calls are TRBV5-1 and TRBJ1-1; D not resolved. Per the germline V gene, CDR1 is SGHRS and CDR2 is YFSETQ. CDR3 length equals 14 residues. V lost 4 bases to trimming and J lost 6 bases, with 16 bases between them. CDR3 region: CASSLESRPAEAFF. The CDR3 DNA reads as TGCGCCAGCAGCCTTGAGAGCAGGCCGGCTGAAGCTTTCTTT.

Concerning this clonotype: A much larger clone is a single base away; this may be a read error. This chain connects TRBV27 to TRBJ2-6, with D tentatively TRBD1 (5 bases). The CDR3 is 13 residues long. CDR1 and CDR2 from the germline V gene are MNHEY and SMNVEV (reference sequence). This CDR3 reads CASSSSGANVPTF. The CDR3 coding sequence is TGTGCCAGCAGTTCCTCTGGGGCCAACGTCCCGACTTTC.

J is TRBJ2-7 and V is TRBV2; 15 bases are shared with TRBD2. The ends lost 7 bases at V and 2 bases at J; junction bases unmatched: 6. This CDR3 region has 16 residues. Germline V gene data show CDR1 as SNHLY and CDR2 as FYNNEI. The CDR3 loop is CASTGTSGGSPYEQYF. Here the CDR3 DNA reads TGTGCCAGCACTGGGACTAGCGGGGGGAGCCCCTACGAGCAGTACTTC.

This clonotype was seen a handful of times. This rearrangement joins TRBV29-1 to TRBJ1-2; 7 bases line up with TRBD1. The CDR3 totals 13 residues. Germline-derived CDR1 and CDR2 are SQVTM and ANQGSEA. The ends lost 6 bases at V and 4 bases at J; junction bases unmatched: 8. The CDR3 loop reads CSVPGGDSYGYTF. CDR3 sequence (DNA): TGCAGCGTCCCCGGGGGGGACAGCTATGGCTACACCTTC.

In this sample, this clonotype turned up a few times. This chain uses TRBV27 with TRBJ1-1; 8 bases match TRBD1. The V gene end was trimmed by 6 bases and the J gene end by 5 bases; junction bases not matched to a gene: 8. The germline V gene has CDR1 MNHEY and CDR2 SMNVEV (reference sequence). The CDR3 extends over 14 amino acids. CDR3 amino acids: CASRQDRGWTEAFF. CDR3 sequence (DNA): TGTGCCAGCAGGCAAGACAGGGGATGGACTGAAGCTTTCTTT.